These 23 T cell receptor beta chains were sequenced from one sample in a study of regulatory T cells in long-lasting Graves disease (dated by TCRdb to about 2021). The method was multiplex PCR. TCRdb names Illumina HiSeq 4000 as the instrument used. iRepertoire HTBI primers and Arm-PCR amplification of CDR3 regions were used to construct TCR beta libraries. Through fastp at Q25 and MiXCR, TCRdb rebuilt clones from the public reads, retaining in-frame beta chains. A single entry per CDR3 protein holds the most common genes and DNA from its merged rows. The sample table holds over 300,000 distinct CDR3 sequences, of which about 16% were seen once. The ten largest clones take up roughly 20% of the sample. The time point label, as the study defines it: newly diagnosed GD, antithyroid drugs for less than 3 months. For both TCR sequencing and RNA sequencing, RNA was extracted from PBMCs in TRIzol. Sample: peripheral blood mononuclear cells (PBMCs), taken at new diagnosis, from a patient treated with antithyroid drugs. Receptors were obtained from a female donor with Graves disease.

This clonotype was counted ten times or more. The rearrangement joins TRBV6-2 or TRBV6-3 to TRBJ1-1, with D uncertain. The V end was cut by 6 bases, the J end by 6 bases, with 14 bases between. This CDR3 comprises 13 residues. Germline values: CDR1 MNHEY, CDR2 SVGEGT. The CDR3, as DNA: TGTGCCAGCAGCTTCTATCTTCTTTCTGAAGCTTTCTTT. It is translated as CASSFYLLSEAFF.

This clonotype was seen at least ten times. The chain employs TRBV28 and TRBJ2-3; TRBD2 might be the D (6 bases). The germline gives CDR1 MDHEN, CDR2 SYDVKM. The V gene lost 6 bases and the J gene lost 0 bases, with 10 bases spanning the gap. The CDR3 loop spans 14 amino acids. CDR3 in amino acids: CASRVLASTDTQYF. DNA for the CDR3: TGTGCCAGCAGAGTACTAGCTAGCACAGATACGCAGTATTTT.

This clonotype was recorded at least ten times. The V gene is TRBV6-1, the J gene TRBJ2-2; 9 bases are a match to TRBD2. The CDR3 covers 15 residues. Germline CDR1 reads MNHNS; CDR2 reads SASEGT. V was pared by 8 bases and J by 6 bases, with 10 bases of the junction left unmatched. CDR3 DNA sequence: TGTGCCAGCCCAGCGGGACTAGCAGGGTCCGGGGAGCTGTTTTTT. It yields the protein CASPAGLAGSGELFF.

The table lists this clonotype with a few counts. V and J are TRBV2 and TRBJ2-3; 7 bases are a match to TRBD2. This CDR3 comprises 14 residues. Unmatched junction bases numbered 14, after V lost 8 bases and J lost 9 bases. Germline assignment: CDR1 SNHLY and CDR2 FYNNEI. Here the CDR3 reads CASLSWEGQWTQYF. In nucleotides, the CDR3 is TGTGCCAGCCTTTCGTGGGAGGGCCAGTGGACGCAGTATTTT.

The CDR3 DNA reads TGCGCCAGCCGCGAGGGATTTAGGGTGAACACTGAAGCTTTCTTT. Translation gives CASREGFRVNTEAFF. This chain uses TRBV4-3 with TRBJ1-1; no clear D gene. The germline gives CDR1 LGHNA, CDR2 YSLEER. V was cut by 8 bases and J by 0 bases, with 16 bases left in between. This CDR3 has 15 amino acids.

This clonotype was counted many times. The V and J genes are TRBV6-1 and TRBJ2-5, with a weak D call TRBD1 (5 bases). This CDR3 region has 13 residues. Germline V CDR1 and CDR2: MNHNS, SASEGT. Between the trimmed V and J ends, which lost 5 bases and 2 bases, there was a span of 9 bases. The CDR3 reads CASSPGLQETQYF. The CDR3 DNA is TGTGCCAGCAGTCCAGGGTTGCAAGAGACCCAGTACTTC.

Note on this clonotype: The junction departs from the called germline gene at one end, perhaps through a read error. This sequence joins TRBV7-2 and TRBJ2-4; maybe TRBD2 (6 bases). The CDR3 has 15 residues. From germline, CDR1 is SGHTA and CDR2 FQGNSA. The CDR3 nucleotides are TGTGCCAGCAGCTCACCCCCACTAGCCAAAACCATTCAGTACTTC. Protein sequence: CASSSPPLAKTIQYF.

This clonotype was observed many times. The genes are TRBV9 and TRBJ2-3; D is tentatively TRBD1 or TRBD2 (6 bases each). The CDR3 sequence is 16 residues long. Per the germline V gene, CDR1 is SGDLS and CDR2 is YYNGEE. Trimming stripped 0 bases from V and 1 base from J, with 12 bases between. CDR3 amino acids: CASSVGGGLGTDTQYF. CDR3 nucleotides: TGTGCCAGCAGCGTAGGAGGGGGACTCGGCACAGATACGCAGTATTTT.

This clonotype appeared many times. The V call is TRBV12-3 or TRBV12-4, the J call TRBJ1-2; possible D gene TRBD1, 6 bases. The length of the CDR3 is 13 residues. The V end was cut by 3 bases, the J end by 6 bases, with 11 bases between. The chain's CDR3 is CASSFDRSDGYTF. The CDR3 region has the DNA TGTGCCAGCAGTTTCGACAGGAGCGATGGCTACACCTTC.

The CDR3 DNA reads TGTGCCAGTACCATAGGTGGGGATGGCTACACCTTC. Protein sequence: CASTIGGDGYTF. The chain recombines TRBV19 with TRBJ1-2; no definite D call. The CDR3 has 12 residues. V was trimmed by 7 bases and J by 6 bases, leaving 12 bases between them. The germline V gene encodes CDR1 LNHDA and CDR2 SQIVND (reference sequence).

This clonotype was recorded at least ten times. V usage is TRBV14 and J usage is TRBJ2-2; unclear D gene. The germline V gene encodes CDR1 SGHDN and CDR2 FVKESK. With 3 bases removed from V and 3 bases from J, the gap between germline ends came to 11 bases. The CDR3 sequence is 15 residues long. The CDR3 DNA sequence: TGTGCCAGCAGCCAGGAAGGCTACTACACCGGGGAGCTGTTTTTT. Protein: CASSQEGYYTGELFF.

This clonotype was observed a handful of times. V is TRBV27 and J is TRBJ1-4; D uncertain. The CDR3 totals 13 residues. CDR1 is MNHEY, CDR2 SMNVEV, per germline (reference sequence). V lost 3 bases to trimming and J lost 6 bases, with 8 bases between them. CDR3 in amino acids: CASSFGPDEKLFF. CDR3 in DNA: TGTGCCAGCAGTTTTGGACCGGATGAAAAACTGTTTTTT.

This sequence joins TRBV20-1 and TRBJ1-1; D unresolved. Trimming removed 6 bases from V and 0 bases from J, with 11 bases in between. Germline CDR1 and CDR2: DFQATT and SNEGSKA (reference sequence). This CDR3 region has 13 residues. The CDR3 sequence is CSAQEQMNTEAFF. DNA for the CDR3: TGCAGTGCCCAGGAACAGATGAACACTGAAGCTTTCTTT.

In this sample, this clonotype turned up a few times. This sequence joins TRBV28 and TRBJ2-7; the D is unclear. This CDR3 is built from 14 residues. V gave up 5 bases and J gave up 0 bases, with 11 bases separating them. Germline assignment: CDR1 MDHEN and CDR2 SYDVKM. The CDR3 sequence is CASSPTRSSYEQYF. The DNA for the CDR3 is TGTGCCAGCAGTCCCACCCGGTCCTCCTACGAGCAGTACTTC.

The table lists this clonotype with many counts. V and J are TRBV30 and TRBJ1-2; D call uncertain. The V and J ends lost 8 bases and 8 bases respectively, with 12 bases between them. This CDR3 has 10 amino acids. Germline loops: CDR1 GTSNPN, CDR2 SVGIG (reference sequence). CDR3 in amino acids: CATLLFGYTF. The CDR3 DNA reads TGTGCCACCTTGCTCTTCGGCTACACCTTC.

In this sample, this clonotype turned up many times. The chain has TRBV9 and TRBJ1-2; D ambiguous. The germline V gene encodes CDR1 SGDLS and CDR2 YYNGEE. The V and J ends lost 0 bases and 2 bases respectively, with 11 bases between them. The CDR3 spans 15 residues. The CDR3 protein is CASSVGPSNNYGYTF. The CDR3 DNA reads as TGTGCCAGCAGCGTAGGCCCCTCAAACAACTATGGCTACACCTTC.

At least ten counts were recorded for this clonotype. This chain connects TRBV7-2 to TRBJ2-1; TRBD2 matches 8 bases. The CDR3 is made up of 15 amino acids. Per the germline V gene, CDR1 is SGHTA and CDR2 is FQGNSA. Trimming at V came to 1 base and at J to 4 bases, leaving 3 bases not matched to a gene. The CDR3 protein is CASSLVREVYNEQFF. CDR3 DNA: TGTGCCAGCAGCTTAGTGCGGGAGGTTTACAATGAGCAGTTCTTC.

As for this clonotype: Just one base apart from a much larger clone, this may be a read error. The CDR3 here is CASSQAVQRYF. CDR3 DNA sequence: TGCGCCAGCAGCCAAGCGGTCCAGCGGTATTTT. The chain links TRBV4-1 to TRBJ2-3; D is uncertain. Trimming took 1 base from V and 14 from J, leaving 10 bases between them. The CDR3 has 11 amino acids. Germline V CDR1 and CDR2: MGHRA, YSYEKL.

This sequence joins TRBV5-4 and TRBJ1-1; the D gene is possibly TRBD1 (6 bases). Germline loops: CDR1 SGHNT, CDR2 YYREEE (reference sequence). There are 15 residues in the CDR3. The germline V and J ends were trimmed by 0 bases and 4 bases, with 13 bases remaining between them. CDR3 protein: CASSLAGEGSTEAFF. The DNA for the CDR3 is TGTGCCAGCAGCTTGGCAGGGGAGGGGAGCACTGAAGCTTTCTTT.

This chain uses TRBV29-1 with TRBJ1-1; D is undetermined. CDR1 and CDR2 from the germline V gene are SQVTM and ANQGSEA. CDR3 length: 12 residues. Trimming took off 7 bases at V and 1 base at J, with 10 bases between the two ends. The DNA of the CDR3 is TGCAGCGCTGTCCAGTGGAACACTGAAGCTTTCTTT. This codes for CSAVQWNTEAFF.

The J gene is TRBJ2-7, the V gene TRBV24-1; D gene ambiguous. CDR3 size: 19 residues. Trimming removed 0 bases at V and 3 bases at J, with 23 bases between. Per the germline V gene, CDR1 is KGHDR and CDR2 is SFDVKD. CDR3 coding DNA: TGTGCCACCAGTGATTTGCAACCTCGCGTCTTGAAAGTAGGCTACGAGCAGTACTTC. This gives the protein CATSDLQPRVLKVGYEQYF.

A single count supports this clonotype. A much larger clone is a single base away; this may be a read error. The V call is TRBV27, the J call TRBJ2-3; D ambiguous. Germline V gene data show CDR1 as MNHEY and CDR2 as SMNVEV (reference sequence). The CDR3 consists of 13 residues. V lost 8 bases and J 2 bases, leaving 11 bases between the germline ends. The CDR3 sequence is CASGSTITDTQYF. CDR3 bases: TGTGCCAGCGGATCTACGATCACAGATACGCAGTATTTT.

There are many counts of this clonotype. The chain carries TRBV7-2 and TRBJ2-7, with unresolved D. The CDR3 contains 15 residues. Trimming cost V 5 bases and J 1 base, with 15 bases left between them. Per the germline V gene, CDR1 is SGHTA and CDR2 is FQGNSA. The CDR3 nucleotides are TGTGCCAGCAGCACCCGGGCGAGAGTATCCTACGAGCAGTACTTC. It encodes CASSTRARVSYEQYF.